This paragraph reports one TCR beta chain. This entry comes from a study of blood T cell repertoires in COVID-19. The CDR3 length is 14 residues. The germline V gene encodes CDR1 SGHRS and CDR2 YFSETQ. Trimming left V 2 bases short and J 2 bases short, with 11 bases between. This table comes from immunoSEQ multiplex PCR, and its TCRdb copy is limited to in-frame clones, with some not included. The sample shows over 90,000 clones, roughly 92% of them seen only once. This chain links TRBV5-1 with TRBJ2-7; D perhaps matches TRBD1 (7 bases). This clonotype was sampled from a woman aged 45-65 years with COVID-19, enrolled during active disease. Sequenced input: peripheral blood. The CDR3 reads CASSFGGGAYEQYF. CDR3 coding DNA: TGCGCCAGCAGCTTTGGAGGGGGCGCCTACGAGCAGTACTTC.